The clone carrying this T cell receptor beta chain is a singleton in its sample. Its target is unknown. Between the trimmed V and J ends, which lost 1 base and 7 bases, there was a span of 10 bases. The CDR3 totals 14 residues. In germline, CDR1 is SGHAT, CDR2 FQNNGV. This record belongs to a study of T cell responses to AZD1222 COVID-19 vaccine. Generated by immunoSEQ multiplex PCR, the TCRdb table keeps only in-frame clones and is missing some. This sample has more than 90,000 clones, with 90% found just once. Notes on the study in general: There were vaccine-associated CD4 TCRs across spike, dominant at 160-218 and 743-854. Two doses of AZD1222 preceded a rise in Spike-specific TCR breadth and depth. Samples come after the peak T cell response, not at day 14. At study baseline, merely six AZD1222 recipients were seropositive.

This clonotype was obtained from an adult in good health. The chain combines TRBV11-2 with TRBJ1-4, with D possibly TRBD1 on 5 matching bases. The specimen comprised peripheral blood, sampled on day 0 of AZD1222 vaccination. CDR3 in DNA: TGTGCCAGCAGCTTAGTCGGTGGGACTGAAAAACTGTTTTTT. This gives the protein CASSLVGGTEKLFF.